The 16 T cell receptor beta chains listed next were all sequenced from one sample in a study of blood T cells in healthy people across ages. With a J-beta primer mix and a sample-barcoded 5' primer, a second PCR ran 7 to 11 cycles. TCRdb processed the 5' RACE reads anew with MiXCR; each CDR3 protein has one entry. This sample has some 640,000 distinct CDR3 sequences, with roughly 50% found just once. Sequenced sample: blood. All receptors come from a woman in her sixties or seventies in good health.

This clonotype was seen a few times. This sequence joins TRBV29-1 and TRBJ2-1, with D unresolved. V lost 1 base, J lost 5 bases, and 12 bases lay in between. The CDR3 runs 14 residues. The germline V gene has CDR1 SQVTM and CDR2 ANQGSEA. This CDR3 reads CSVEARRLHNEQFF. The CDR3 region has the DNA TGCAGCGTTGAAGCGAGGAGACTTCACAATGAGCAGTTCTTC.

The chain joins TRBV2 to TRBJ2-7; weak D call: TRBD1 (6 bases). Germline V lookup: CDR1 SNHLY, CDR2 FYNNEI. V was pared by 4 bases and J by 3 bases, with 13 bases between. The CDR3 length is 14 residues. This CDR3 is CASSGGQGNYEQYF. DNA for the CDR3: TGTGCCAGCAGTGGGGGTCAGGGGAACTACGAGCAGTACTTC.

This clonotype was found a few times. The CDR3 nucleotides read TGCGCCAGCAGCTCGGGGACGGATAATAGCAATCAGCCCCAGCATTTT. This gives the protein CASSSGTDNSNQPQHF. This chain joins TRBV5-1 and TRBJ1-5, with D possibly being TRBD1 (5 bases). The CDR3 covers 16 residues. Trimming stripped 3 bases from V and 0 bases from J, with 13 bases between. The germline CDR1 and CDR2 sequences are SGHRS and YFSETQ.

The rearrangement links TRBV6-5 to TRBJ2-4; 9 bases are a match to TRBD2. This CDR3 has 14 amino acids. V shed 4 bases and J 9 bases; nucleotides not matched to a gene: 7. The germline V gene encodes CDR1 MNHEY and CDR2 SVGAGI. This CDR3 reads CASSFSGSAAIQYF. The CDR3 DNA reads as TGTGCCAGCAGTTTTAGCGGGAGTGCGGCCATTCAGTACTTC.

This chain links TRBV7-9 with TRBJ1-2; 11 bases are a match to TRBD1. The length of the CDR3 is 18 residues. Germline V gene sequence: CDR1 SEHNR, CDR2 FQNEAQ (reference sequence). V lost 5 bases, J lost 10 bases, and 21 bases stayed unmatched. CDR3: CASSRLSDRGRKGPPYTF. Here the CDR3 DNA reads TGTGCCAGCAGCCGCCTCTCGGACAGGGGGCGCAAAGGTCCCCCCTACACCTTC.

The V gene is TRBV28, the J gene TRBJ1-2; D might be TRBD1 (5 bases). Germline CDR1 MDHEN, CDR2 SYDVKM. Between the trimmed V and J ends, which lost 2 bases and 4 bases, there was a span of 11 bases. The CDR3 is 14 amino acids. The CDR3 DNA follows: TGTGCCAGCAGTTTAAGGGGCAGAGGCTATGGCTACACCTTC. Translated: CASSLRGRGYGYTF.

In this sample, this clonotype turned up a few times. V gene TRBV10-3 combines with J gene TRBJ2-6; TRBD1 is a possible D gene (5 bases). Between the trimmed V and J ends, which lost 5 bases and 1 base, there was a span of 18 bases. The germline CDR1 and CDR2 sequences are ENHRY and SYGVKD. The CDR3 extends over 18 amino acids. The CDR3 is CAISPKQGSRSGANVLTF. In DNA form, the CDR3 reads TGTGCCATCAGTCCGAAGCAGGGTTCACGGTCTGGGGCCAACGTCCTGACTTTC.

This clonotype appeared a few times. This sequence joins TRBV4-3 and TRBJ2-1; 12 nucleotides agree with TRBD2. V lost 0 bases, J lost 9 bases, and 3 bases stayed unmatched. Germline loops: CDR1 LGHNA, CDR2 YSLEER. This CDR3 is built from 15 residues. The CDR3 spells CASSQELAGGSEQFF. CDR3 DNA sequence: TGCGCCAGCAGCCAAGAGCTAGCGGGAGGGTCTGAGCAGTTCTTC.

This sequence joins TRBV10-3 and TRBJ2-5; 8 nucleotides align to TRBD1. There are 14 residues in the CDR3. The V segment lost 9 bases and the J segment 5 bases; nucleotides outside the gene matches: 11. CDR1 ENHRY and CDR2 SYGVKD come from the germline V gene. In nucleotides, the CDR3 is TGTGCCATTTCGACAGGGGATATGGAGGAGACCCAGTACTTC. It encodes CAISTGDMEETQYF.

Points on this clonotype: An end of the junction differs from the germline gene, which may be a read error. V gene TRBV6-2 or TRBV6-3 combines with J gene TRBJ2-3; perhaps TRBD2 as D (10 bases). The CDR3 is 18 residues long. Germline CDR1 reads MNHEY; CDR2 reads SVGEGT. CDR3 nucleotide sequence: TGTGCCGGCAGGACAGGGGAAGAAGCGGGAGGGTCCACAGATACGCAGTATTTT. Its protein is CAGRTGEEAGGSTDTQYF.

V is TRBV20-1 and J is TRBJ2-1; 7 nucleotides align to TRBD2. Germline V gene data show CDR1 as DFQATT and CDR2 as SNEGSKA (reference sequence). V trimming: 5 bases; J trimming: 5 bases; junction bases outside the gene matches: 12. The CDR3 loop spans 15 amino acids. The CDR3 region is CSAGDAGEEDNEQFF. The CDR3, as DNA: TGCAGTGCTGGGGATGCGGGAGAAGAGGACAATGAGCAGTTCTTC.

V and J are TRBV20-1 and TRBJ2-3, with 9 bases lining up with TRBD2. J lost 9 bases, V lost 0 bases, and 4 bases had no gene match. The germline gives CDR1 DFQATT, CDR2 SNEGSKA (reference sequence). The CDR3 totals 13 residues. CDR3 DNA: TGCAGTGCTAGAGACCTAGCGGGACTAACGCAGTATTTT. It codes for CSARDLAGLTQYF.

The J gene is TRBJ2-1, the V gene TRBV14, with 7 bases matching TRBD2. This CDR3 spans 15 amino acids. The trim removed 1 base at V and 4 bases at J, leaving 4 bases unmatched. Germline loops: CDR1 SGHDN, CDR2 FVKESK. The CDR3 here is CASSQVGGRYNEQFF. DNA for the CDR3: TGTGCCAGCAGCCAAGTGGGGGGGAGGTACAATGAGCAGTTCTTC.

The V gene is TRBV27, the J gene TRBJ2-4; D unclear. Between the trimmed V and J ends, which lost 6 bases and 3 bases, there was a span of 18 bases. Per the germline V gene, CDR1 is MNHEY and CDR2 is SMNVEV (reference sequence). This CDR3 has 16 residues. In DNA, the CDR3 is TGTGCCAGCAGCGGGCACCTGGGGTTGGGCAAAAACATTCAGTACTTC. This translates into CASSGHLGLGKNIQYF.

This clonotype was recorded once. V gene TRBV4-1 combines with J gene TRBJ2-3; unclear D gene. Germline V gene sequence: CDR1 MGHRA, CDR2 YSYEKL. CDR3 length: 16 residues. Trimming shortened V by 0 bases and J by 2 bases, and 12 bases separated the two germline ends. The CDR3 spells CASSQEAPKATDTQYF. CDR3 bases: TGCGCCAGCAGCCAAGAAGCCCCGAAGGCCACAGATACGCAGTATTTT.

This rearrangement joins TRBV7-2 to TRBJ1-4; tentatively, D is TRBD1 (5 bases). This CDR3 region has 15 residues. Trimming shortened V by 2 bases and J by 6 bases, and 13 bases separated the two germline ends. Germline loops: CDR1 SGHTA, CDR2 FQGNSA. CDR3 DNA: TGTGCCAGCAGCTTATTAGCAGGGTCTTATGAAAAACTGTTTTTT. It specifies CASSLLAGSYEKLFF.